Below, 9 T cell receptor beta chains from the same sample are listed, as sequenced in a study of CD8 T cells in Susac syndrome. With random hexamers, reverse transcription was performed on roughly 0.45 to 1 ug of RNA. Each CDR3 protein gets one entry after TCRdb re-called the immunoSEQ multiplex PCR reads with MiXCR. Among approximately 150,000 distinct CDR3 sequences listed, roughly 95% were seen once. Sample: CD4+ T cells from PBMCs. Source of these receptors: a human donor in good health.

The chain carries TRBV28 and TRBJ2-1; D gene ambiguous. Between the trimmed V and J ends, which lost 4 bases and 4 bases, there was a span of 11 bases. CDR3 size: 14 residues. Germline V gene lookup returns CDR1 MDHEN and CDR2 SYDVKM. The CDR3: CASSSVPQYNEQFF. The CDR3 DNA is TGTGCCAGCAGTTCGGTCCCTCAATACAATGAGCAGTTCTTC. Drawing the rest from reference TRBV28 and TRBJ2-1, the complete variable domain is DVKVTQSSRYLVKRTGEKVFLECVQDMDHENMFWYRQDPGLGLRLIYFSYDVKMKEKGDIPEGYSVSREKKERFSLILESASTNQTSMYLCASSSVPQYNEQFFGPGTRLTVL.

This chain connects TRBV29-1 to TRBJ2-5; TRBD2 is a possible D gene (5 bases). CDR1 SQVTM and CDR2 ANQGSEA come from the germline V gene. The V end lost 4 bases, the J end lost 3 bases, and 9 bases lay between the germline ends. This CDR3 region has 12 residues. The CDR3 reads CSVGGREETQYF. CDR3 DNA sequence: TGCAGCGTTGGAGGGAGAGAAGAGACCCAGTACTTC.

The rearrangement links TRBV3-1 to TRBJ2-3, with a weak D call TRBD2 (5 bases). V lost 0 bases, J lost 4 bases, and 14 bases lay in between. The CDR3 runs 16 residues. Germline assignment: CDR1 LGHDT and CDR2 YNNKEL (reference sequence). The CDR3 region has the DNA TGTGCCAGCAGCCAAGATGGTCGAGGGCGGGCAGATACGCAGTATTTT. Its translation is CASSQDGRGRADTQYF.

This clonotype was picked up one time. The CDR3 protein is CASRSLRVRVNYGYTF. CDR3 nucleotide sequence: TGTGCCAGCAGATCCCTTCGGGTAAGAGTGAACTATGGCTACACCTTC. The chain is built from TRBV28 and TRBJ1-2; D is ambiguous. Germline values: CDR1 MDHEN, CDR2 SYDVKM. V gave up 6 bases and J gave up 2 bases, with 19 bases separating them. This CDR3 contains 16 residues.

The rearrangement links TRBV3-1 to TRBJ1-5, with 8 bases lining up with TRBD1. V was pared by 4 bases and J by 4 bases, with 6 bases of the junction left unmatched. Germline values: CDR1 LGHDT, CDR2 YNNKEL (reference sequence). This CDR3 comprises 15 residues. CDR3 DNA sequence: TGTGCCAGCAGCCCGACAGGGGTGAGGAATCAGCCCCAGCATTTT. Protein sequence: CASSPTGVRNQPQHF.

The chain has TRBV29-1 and TRBJ2-3; possibly TRBD1 for D (9 bases). The germline V gene encodes CDR1 SQVTM and CDR2 ANQGSEA. The ends were cut back, 6 bases at V and 9 bases at J, with 19 bases in the middle. CDR3 length: 13 amino acids. The CDR3 sequence: CSVTTGGLGTQYF. CDR3 coding DNA: TGCAGCGTGACGACAGGGGGACTAGGGACGCAGTATTTT.

V usage is TRBV20-1 and J usage is TRBJ1-1; 7 bases agree with TRBD1. The germline V gene has CDR1 DFQATT and CDR2 SNEGSKA (reference sequence). The CDR3 has 17 amino acids. V trimming: 1 base; J trimming: 3 bases; junction bases outside the gene matches: 14. CDR3 nucleotide sequence: TGCAGTGCTAGAGGACAGGGCAGGTTAACAAGGGACACTGAAGCTTTCTTT. Translated, it gives CSARGQGRLTRDTEAFF.

This rearrangement joins TRBV6-1 to TRBJ1-5; tentative D call: TRBD1 (5 bases). The V and J ends lost 5 bases and 6 bases respectively, with 14 bases between them. CDR1 is MNHNS, CDR2 SASEGT, per germline. The CDR3 has 14 residues. CDR3 residues: CASSPWQGSQPQHF. The CDR3 bases are TGTGCCAGCAGTCCCTGGCAGGGTAGTCAGCCCCAGCATTTT.

The chain links TRBV7-9 to TRBJ2-2; 9 nucleotides agree with TRBD1. Germline values: CDR1 SEHNR, CDR2 FQNEAQ (reference sequence). The trim removed 5 bases at V and 5 bases at J, leaving 12 bases unmatched. This CDR3 is 17 amino acids long. Here the CDR3 DNA reads TGTGCCAGCAGCACTCCCCCGGGACAGGGAGAAACCGGGGAGCTGTTTTTT. It translates to CASSTPPGQGETGELFF.